The 10 T cell receptor beta chains presented below share a single source sample, sequenced in a study of long-term antiretroviral therapy in people with HIV. Sequencing relied on immunoSEQ assay v3.0, run at survey level. Sequenced by immunoSEQ multiplex PCR; TCRdb stores in-frame clones only, minus some. The sample holds 30,000 to 40,000 clones, 65% to 80% seen once. Sequences were derived from unsorted PBMCs, sampled 3 years after starting antiretroviral therapy. These receptors were obtained from a man aged 45-65 years with HIV.

This clone appeared a single time. V gene TRBV7-3 combines with J gene TRBJ2-1; D may be TRBD2 (6 bases). This CDR3 contains 15 residues. The germline V gene has CDR1 SGHTA and CDR2 FQGTGA. Trimming took off 5 bases at V and 9 bases at J, with 20 bases between the two ends. The CDR3 loop reads CASSPEGLGGGEQFF. DNA for the CDR3: TGTGCCAGCAGCCCGGAGGGACTGGGAGGAGGTGAGCAGTTCTTC.

With regard to this clone: The junction and the germline gene differ at one end; a read error may be behind it. The chain uses TRBV7-2 and TRBJ2-7; D possibly corresponds to TRBD2 (6 bases). This CDR3 comprises 15 residues. CDR1 SGHTA and CDR2 FQGNSA come from the germline V gene. CDR3 amino acids: CASSPWGDLNYGQYF. CDR3 nucleotides: TGTGCCAGCAGCCCCTGGGGGGACTTGAACTACGGGCAGTACTTC.

This clone has a handful of counts. The chain employs TRBV2 and TRBJ2-7; 8 bases agree with TRBD2. Germline V gives CDR1 SNHLY, CDR2 FYNNEI. The V segment lost 3 bases and the J segment 3 bases; nucleotides outside the gene matches: 10. The length of the CDR3 is 16 residues. CDR3 residues: CASSEGPAGANYEQYF. CDR3 coding DNA: TGTGCCAGCAGTGAGGGCCCAGCGGGAGCCAACTACGAGCAGTACTTC. Full variable domain (missing parts from reference TRBV2 and TRBJ2-7): EPEVTQTPSHQVTQMGQEVILRCVPISNHLYFYWYRQILGQKVEFLVSFYNNEISEKSEIFDDQFSVERPDGSNFTLKIRSTKLEDSAMYFCASSEGPAGANYEQYFGPGTRLTVT.

V gene TRBV5-6 combines with J gene TRBJ2-2, with 8 bases that match TRBD2. Per the germline V gene, CDR1 is SGHDT and CDR2 is YYEEEE. The V and J ends lost 0 bases and 6 bases, in that order; junction bases with no gene match: 7. The CDR3 spans 16 residues. This CDR3 reads CASSLALLAGSGELFF. The DNA for the CDR3 is TGTGCCAGCAGCTTGGCTTTGTTAGCGGGATCCGGGGAGCTGTTTTTT.

This chain connects TRBV4-3 to TRBJ2-7; 9 bases align to TRBD2. After removal of 1 base from V and 3 bases from J, the junction contained 4 bases not matched to a gene. This CDR3 is 15 amino acids long. The V gene's germline CDR1 is LGHNA and CDR2 YSLEER. CDR3 sequence reads: CASSQGLAVYYEQYF. The CDR3 nucleotides read TGCGCCAGCAGCCAAGGACTAGCGGTTTACTACGAGCAGTACTTC.

This sequence joins TRBV27 and TRBJ1-1; 9 bases match TRBD1. After removal of 5 bases from V and 6 bases from J, the junction contained 10 bases not matched to a gene. The CDR3 extends over 15 amino acids. Germline loops: CDR1 MNHEY, CDR2 SMNVEV (reference sequence). The CDR3 coding sequence is TGTGCCAGCAGTGGGACAGGGAGAATGTTCCCTGAAGCTTTCTTT. It encodes CASSGTGRMFPEAFF.

CDR3 protein: CASSRGLADEQFF. The CDR3 coding sequence is TGTGCCAGCAGCCGTGGACTAGCCGATGAGCAGTTCTTC. J is TRBJ2-1 and V is TRBV14, with TRBD2 matching 8 bases. After removal of 4 bases from V and 8 bases from J, the junction contained 4 bases not matched to a gene. The CDR3 is 13 residues long. Germline V gene sequence: CDR1 SGHDN, CDR2 FVKESK.

V gene TRBV2 combines with J gene TRBJ1-1, with D hard to call. The CDR3 spans 11 residues. Germline values: CDR1 SNHLY, CDR2 FYNNEI. The germline V and J ends were trimmed by 7 bases and 4 bases, with 7 bases remaining between them. The chain's CDR3 is CASTLLTEAFF. The CDR3 region has the DNA TGTGCCAGCACCCTTCTCACTGAAGCTTTCTTT.

The chain couples TRBV28 to TRBJ2-2; 7 bases fit TRBD1. CDR1 and CDR2 (germline): MDHEN, SYDVKM. The CDR3 totals 15 residues. V dropped 5 bases and J dropped 6; count of bases not matched to a gene: 9. CDR3 region: CASSTRTGRAGELFF. The DNA of the CDR3 is TGTGCCAGCAGTACTCGGACAGGAAGGGCCGGGGAGCTGTTTTTT. Drawing the rest from reference TRBV28 and TRBJ2-2, the complete variable domain is DVKVTQSSRYLVKRTGEKVFLECVQDMDHENMFWYRQDPGLGLRLIYFSYDVKMKEKGDIPEGYSVSREKKERFSLILESASTNQTSMYLCASSTRTGRAGELFFGEGSRLTVL.

This chain links TRBV9 with TRBJ2-3, with D unclear. Germline V gene sequence: CDR1 SGDLS, CDR2 YYNGEE. This CDR3 region has 13 residues. The V end lost 0 bases, the J end lost 0 bases, and 2 bases lay between the germline ends. The CDR3 DNA reads TGTGCCAGCAGCGTAGTTAGCACAGATACGCAGTATTTT. It encodes CASSVVSTDTQYF.